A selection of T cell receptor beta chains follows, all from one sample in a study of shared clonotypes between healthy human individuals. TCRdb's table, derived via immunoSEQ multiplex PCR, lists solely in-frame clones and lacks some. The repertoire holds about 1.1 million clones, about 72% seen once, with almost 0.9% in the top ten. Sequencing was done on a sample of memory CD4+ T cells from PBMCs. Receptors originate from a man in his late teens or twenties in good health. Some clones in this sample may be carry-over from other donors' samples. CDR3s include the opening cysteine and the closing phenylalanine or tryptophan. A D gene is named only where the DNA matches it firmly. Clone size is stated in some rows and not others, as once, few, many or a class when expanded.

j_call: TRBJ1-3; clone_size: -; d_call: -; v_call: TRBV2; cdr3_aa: CASSDRASGNTIYF; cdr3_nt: TGTGCCAGCAGTGACAGGGCTTCTGGAAACACCATATATTTT
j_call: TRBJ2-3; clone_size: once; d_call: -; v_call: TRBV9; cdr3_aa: CASSANPGDTDTQYF; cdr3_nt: TGTGCCAGCAGCGCTAACCCAGGGGACACAGATACGCAGTATTTT
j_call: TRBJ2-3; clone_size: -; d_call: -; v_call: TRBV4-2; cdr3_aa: CASSPRTPGADTQYF; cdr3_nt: TGTGCCAGCAGCCCGAGGACCCCGGGGGCAGATACGCAGTATTTT
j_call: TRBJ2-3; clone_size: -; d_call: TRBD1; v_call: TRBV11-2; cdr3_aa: CASSSFSGTGPLFRYF; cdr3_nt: TGTGCCAGCAGCTCATTTTCTGGGACAGGGCCCCTTTTTAGGTATTTT
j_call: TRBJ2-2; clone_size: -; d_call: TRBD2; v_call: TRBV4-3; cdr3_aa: CASSPREAGELFF; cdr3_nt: TGCGCCAGCAGCCCCCGGGAGGCCGGGGAGCTGTTTTTT
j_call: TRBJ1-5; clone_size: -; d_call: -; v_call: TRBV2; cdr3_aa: CASSGEGGSNQPQHF; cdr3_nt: TGTGCCAGCAGTGGTGAGGGCGGGAGCAATCAGCCCCAGCATTTT
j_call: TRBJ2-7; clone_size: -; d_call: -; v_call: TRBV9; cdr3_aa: CASSVRGQTYEQYF; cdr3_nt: TGTGCCAGCAGCGTGCGTGGACAGACCTACGAGCAGTACTTC
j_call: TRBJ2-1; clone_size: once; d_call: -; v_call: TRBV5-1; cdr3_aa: CASSLAPTYNEQFF; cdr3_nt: TGCGCCAGCAGCTTGGCCCCCACCTACAATGAGCAGTTCTTC
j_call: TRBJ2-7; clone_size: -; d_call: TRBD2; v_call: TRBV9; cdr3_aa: CASRGGSNTYEQYF; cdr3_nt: TGTGCCAGCAGAGGCGGGAGTAACACCTACGAGCAGTACTTC
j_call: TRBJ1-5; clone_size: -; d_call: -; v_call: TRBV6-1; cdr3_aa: CASRILAYSNQPQHF; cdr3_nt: TGTGCCAGCAGGATACTGGCATATAGCAATCAGCCCCAGCATTTT
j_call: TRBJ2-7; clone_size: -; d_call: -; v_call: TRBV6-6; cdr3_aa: CASRRRGRSYEQYF; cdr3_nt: TGTGCCAGCAGGCGACGTGGCAGATCTTACGAGCAGTACTTC